A single TCR beta chain is shown here with its context. No antigen is known for it. Time point reported: blood 2 weeks post-SBRT. Documented treatment: 15 Gy SBRT to primary tumor, nephrectomy 4 weeks later. The CDR3 consists of 15 residues. Germline-derived CDR1 and CDR2 are WNHNN and SYGVQD (reference sequence). V shed 5 bases, J shed 0 bases, and the junction held 6 bases outside the gene matches. Profiling relied on immunoSEQ multiplex PCR, and the TCRdb table lists in-frame clones only, not all of them. The profile covers some 130,000 clones, with 70% to 90% appearing a single time and under 2.5% taken by the ten largest. These data come from a study of radiation and T cells in renal cell carcinoma. General study results and limits: Top tumor clonotypes rose in blood 2 weeks post-radiation, then contracted.

J is TRBJ1-1 and V is TRBV10-1, with TRBD1 matching over 7 bases. The TCR was taken from a woman aged 55-69 years with renal cell carcinoma. The specimen comprised blood, sampled from a patient whose treatment included radiotherapy and nephrectomy. CDR3 sequence (DNA): TGCGCCAGCAGTTTGGGGACAGCAATGAACACTGAAGCTTTCTTT. Residues: CASSLGTAMNTEAFF.